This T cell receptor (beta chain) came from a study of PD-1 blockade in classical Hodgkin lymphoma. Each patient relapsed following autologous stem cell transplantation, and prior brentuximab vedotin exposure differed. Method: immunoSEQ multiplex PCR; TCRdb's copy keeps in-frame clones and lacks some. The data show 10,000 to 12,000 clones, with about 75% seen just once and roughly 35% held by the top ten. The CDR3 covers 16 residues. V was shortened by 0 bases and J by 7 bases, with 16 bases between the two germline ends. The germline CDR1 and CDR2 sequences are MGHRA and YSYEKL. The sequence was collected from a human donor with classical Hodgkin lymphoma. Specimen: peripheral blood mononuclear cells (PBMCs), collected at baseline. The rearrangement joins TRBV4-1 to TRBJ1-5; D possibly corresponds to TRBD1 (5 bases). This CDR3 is CASSQDGAVVGQPQHF. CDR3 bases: TGCGCCAGCAGCCAAGATGGGGCGGTAGTGGGACAGCCCCAGCATTTT.